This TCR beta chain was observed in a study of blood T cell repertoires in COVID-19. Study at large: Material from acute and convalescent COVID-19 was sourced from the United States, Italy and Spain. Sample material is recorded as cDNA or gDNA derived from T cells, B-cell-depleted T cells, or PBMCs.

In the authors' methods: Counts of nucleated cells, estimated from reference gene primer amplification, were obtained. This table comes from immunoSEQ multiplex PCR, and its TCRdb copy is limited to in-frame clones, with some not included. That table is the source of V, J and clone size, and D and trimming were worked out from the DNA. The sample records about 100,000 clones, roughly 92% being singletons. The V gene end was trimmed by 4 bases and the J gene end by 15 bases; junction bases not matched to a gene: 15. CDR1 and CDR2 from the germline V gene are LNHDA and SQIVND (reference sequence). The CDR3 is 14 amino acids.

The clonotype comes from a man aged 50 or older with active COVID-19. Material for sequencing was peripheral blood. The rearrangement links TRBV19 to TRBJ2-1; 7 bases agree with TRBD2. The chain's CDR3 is CASSNVGSGKPGFF. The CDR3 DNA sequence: TGTGCCAGTAGTAATGTTGGAAGCGGGAAGCCAGGGTTCTTC. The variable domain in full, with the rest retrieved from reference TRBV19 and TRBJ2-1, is DGGITQSPKYLFRKEGQNVTLSCEQNLNHDAMYWYRQDPGQGLRLIYYSQIVNDFQKGDIAEGYSVSREKKESFPLTVTSAQKNPTAFYLCASSNVGSGKPGFFGPGTRLTVL.